The subject of this entry is one T cell receptor beta chain. Its specificity is not known. A multiplex PCR was run with 60 Vbeta primers and 13 Jbeta primers. The assay was immunoSEQ multiplex PCR, and TCRdb's table has in-frame clones only and misses some. The sample gives 160,000 or so clones, 60% to 85% of which show up once; approximately 2.3% is in the top ten. The V end was cut by 2 bases, the J end by 4 bases, with 11 bases between. The CDR3 length is 15 residues. The germline gives CDR1 SEHNR, CDR2 FQNEAQ (reference sequence). These data are taken from a study of cytomegalovirus exposure and HLA in healthy donors. Study-level results: There was a cluster of highly shared sequence variants that was likely a sequencing artifact. When analyzed later, the rates of TCR association showed variation by HLA locus, with DRB1 the most and HLA-C the fewest. A later analysis appeared to link common viral pathogens to several of the most significant clusters. Across donors, sequencing depth was assumed by presence/absence analyses to be roughly uniform.

The TCR was taken from a man aged 50-60 years in good health and CMV-seropositive. Source material: PBMCs. V is TRBV7-9 and J is TRBJ1-4; no definite D call. The CDR3 region is CASSLRGQINEKLFF. The CDR3 coding sequence is TGTGCCAGCAGCTTACGTGGGCAGATTAATGAAAAACTGTTTTTT.